The TCR beta chain under discussion was sequenced for a study of cytomegalovirus exposure and HLA in healthy donors. Germline-derived CDR1 and CDR2 are SGDLS and YYNGEE. The CDR3 length is 16 residues. The J segment lost 4 bases and the V segment lost 4 bases, leaving 10 bases of the junction unmatched. In the PCR, 60 Vbeta and 13 Jbeta primers were used. Profiled with immunoSEQ multiplex PCR; TCRdb holds only in-frame clones, not every one. Of under 150,000 clones listed, 65% to 85% were seen once; the top ten hold more than 0.95%. This chain connects TRBV9 to TRBJ2-1; 8 nucleotides line up with TRBD2. Sequenced: PBMCs. This sequence originates from a man in his fifties or sixties in good health and CMV-seronegative. The CDR3 region is CASSPGLASGYNEQFF. Here the CDR3 DNA reads TGTGCCAGCAGCCCAGGACTAGCATCGGGATACAATGAGCAGTTCTTC.